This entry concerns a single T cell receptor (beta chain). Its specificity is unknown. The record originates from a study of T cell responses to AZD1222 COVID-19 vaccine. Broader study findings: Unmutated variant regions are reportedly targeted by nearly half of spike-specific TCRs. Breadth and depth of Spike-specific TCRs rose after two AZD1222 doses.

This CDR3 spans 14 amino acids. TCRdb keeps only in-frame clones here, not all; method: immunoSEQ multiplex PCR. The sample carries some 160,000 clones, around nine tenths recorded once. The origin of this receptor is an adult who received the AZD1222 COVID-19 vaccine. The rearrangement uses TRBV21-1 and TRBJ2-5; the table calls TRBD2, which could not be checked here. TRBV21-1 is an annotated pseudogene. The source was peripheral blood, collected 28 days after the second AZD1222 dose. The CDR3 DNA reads TGTGCCAGCAGCAAAGCTCCCCTACAAGAGACCCAGTACTTC. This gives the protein CASSKAPLQETQYF.